These 31 T cell receptor beta chains were all obtained from the same sample, sequenced in a study of identical twins (TCRdb year 2016). The library was prepared using 5' RACE. For sequencing, an Illumina HiSeq 2000 was employed. TCRdb reprocessed the public reads (quality trimming at Q25 with fastp, clone calling with MiXCR) and kept in-frame beta chains. For every CDR3 protein sequence, its rows merge into one entry that carries the most common genes and DNA. The sample table shows some 250,000 distinct CDR3 sequences, and under 8.5% are seen once. 14% to 15% of the sample goes to the ten largest clones. This sample was also put to use in a study of T cells expressing NK-cell markers.

Source material: CD8+ T cells sorted from blood. The receptors stem from a woman aged 18-29 years in good health.

The chain carries TRBV12-5 and TRBJ2-7, with TRBD1 matching over 8 bases. Germline assignment: CDR1 LGHNT and CDR2 FRNRAP. The CDR3 length is 15 residues. V trimming: 7 bases; J trimming: 0 bases; junction bases outside the gene matches: 8. The CDR3 protein is CASASAGTGSYEQYF. CDR3 nucleotide sequence: TGTGCTAGTGCCTCAGCCGGGACAGGCTCCTACGAGCAGTACTTC. Variable domain in full (rest from reference TRBV12-5 and TRBJ2-7): DARVTQTPRHKVTEMGQEVTMRCQPILGHNTVFWYRQTMMQGLELLAYFRNRAPLDDSGMPKDRFSAEMPDATLATLKIQPSEPRDSAVYFCASASAGTGSYEQYFGPGTRLTVT.

This clonotype was recorded many times. CDR3 sequence: CASSSVADTQYF. The CDR3 bases are TGTGCCAGCAGTTCGGTCGCAGATACGCAGTATTTT. The chain recombines TRBV6-2 or TRBV6-3 with TRBJ2-3; no clear D gene. CDR1 and CDR2 (germline): MNHEY, SVGEGT. CDR3 length: 12 amino acids. Trimming stripped 4 bases from V and 4 bases from J, with 6 bases between.

The chain combines TRBV2 with TRBJ2-3; D remains unclear. V shed 10 bases and J shed 8 bases, with 13 bases lying between them. The germline gives CDR1 SNHLY, CDR2 FYNNEI. The CDR3 has 11 amino acids. DNA of the CDR3: TGTGCCACCGTCTTGCTTAGTACGCAGTATTTT. It encodes CATVLLSTQYF.

This clonotype was seen only a few times. The rearrangement uses TRBV15 and TRBJ1-5, with D unresolved. Germline-derived CDR1 and CDR2 are LNHNV and YYDKDF (reference sequence). V lost 8 bases and J lost 0, with 8 bases in between. The CDR3 has 13 amino acids. In nucleotides, the CDR3 is TGTGCCACCCGGGCAGATAGCAATCAGCCCCAGCATTTT. This codes for CATRADSNQPQHF.

V gene TRBV29-1 combines with J gene TRBJ1-2; D is unclear. This CDR3 region has 13 residues. Looked up from germline, CDR1 is SQVTM and CDR2 is ANQGSEA. The germline V and J ends were trimmed by 6 bases and 8 bases, with 19 bases remaining between them. The CDR3 is CSVTISTGEGYTF. CDR3 coding DNA: TGCAGCGTGACAATCTCGACCGGAGAGGGCTACACCTTC. The whole variable domain, remainder taken from reference TRBV29-1 and TRBJ1-2, is SAVISQKPSRDICQRGTSLTIQCQVDSQVTMMFWYRQQPGQSLTLIATANQGSEATYESGFVIDKFPISRPNLTFSTLTVSNMSPEDSSIYLCSVTISTGEGYTFGSGTRLTVV.

The chain carries TRBV30 and TRBJ2-5; no definite D call. The length of the CDR3 is 13 residues. V lost 4 bases, J lost 1 base, and 10 bases lay in between. CDR1 is GTSNPN, CDR2 SVGIG, per germline (reference sequence). CDR3 bases: TGTGCCTGGACCCCTGAGTCCCAAGAGACCCAGTACTTC. It is translated as CAWTPESQETQYF.

This clonotype was counted ten times or more. The chain joins TRBV7-8 to TRBJ2-1; D gene uncertain. Germline V gene sequence: CDR1 SGHVS, CDR2 FQNEAQ. The CDR3 contains 12 residues. V lost 5 bases and J 6 bases, leaving 8 bases between the germline ends. CDR3 sequence: CASSPPGNEQFF. The CDR3 DNA is TGTGCCAGCAGCCCCCCGGGCAATGAGCAGTTCTTC.

This clonotype was seen only a few times. The chain is built from TRBV5-6 and TRBJ2-7; the D gene is possibly TRBD2 (5 bases). CDR3 length: 16 amino acids. V dropped 4 bases and J dropped 4 bases, with 21 bases sitting between them. CDR1 is SGHDT and CDR2 is YYEEEE in the germline V gene. The CDR3 protein is CASSPMVPAAGYEQYF. For the CDR3, the DNA is TGTGCCAGCAGCCCCATGGTCCCGGCCGCGGGTTACGAGCAGTACTTC.

This clonotype was observed a few times. This chain uses TRBV6-6 with TRBJ2-7; the D is unclear. The CDR3 loop spans 13 amino acids. V lost 2 bases to trimming and J lost 1 base, with 6 bases between them. Per germline, CDR1 MNHNY and CDR2 SVGAGI (reference sequence). DNA for the CDR3: TGTGCCAGCAGTTACGAGTATTCCTACGAGCAGTACTTC. It is translated as CASSYEYSYEQYF.

The chain links TRBV12-5 to TRBJ2-3, with 10 positions matching TRBD2. The germline CDR1 and CDR2 sequences are LGHNT and FRNRAP. The CDR3 covers 15 residues. The J segment lost 4 bases and the V segment lost 6 bases, leaving 7 bases of the junction unmatched. The DNA of the CDR3 is TGTGCTAGTGGGCTGTGGACTAGCGGCCCAGATACGCAGTATTTT. The encoded protein is CASGLWTSGPDTQYF. The entire variable domain, with the rest obtained from reference TRBV12-5 and TRBJ2-3, is as follows: DARVTQTPRHKVTEMGQEVTMRCQPILGHNTVFWYRQTMMQGLELLAYFRNRAPLDDSGMPKDRFSAEMPDATLATLKIQPSEPRDSAVYFCASGLWTSGPDTQYFGPGTRLTVL.

The V gene is TRBV9, the J gene TRBJ2-5; D may be TRBD2 (5 bases). Germline values: CDR1 SGDLS, CDR2 YYNGEE. Deletions cut 3 bases from V and 1 base from J, with 7 bases between. The CDR3 consists of 13 residues. The CDR3 protein is CASSGRGQETQYF. CDR3 DNA sequence: TGTGCCAGCAGCGGACGGGGCCAAGAGACCCAGTACTTC. The variable domain in full, with the rest retrieved from reference TRBV9 and TRBJ2-5, is DSGVTQTPKHLITATGQRVTLRCSPRSGDLSVYWYQQSLDQGLQFLIQYYNGEERAKGNILERFSAQQFPDLHSELNLSSLELGDSALYFCASSGRGQETQYFGPGTRLLVL.

Many counts were recorded for this clonotype. V and J are TRBV7-9 and TRBJ1-2; unclear D gene. V lost 5 bases to trimming and J lost 9 bases, with 22 bases between them. The CDR3 runs 15 residues. Germline lookup yields CDR1 SEHNR and CDR2 FQNEAQ (reference sequence). The CDR3 nucleotides read TGTGCCAGCAGCCAAGAAGGCGGGCACTCAAGAAGCTACACCTTC. Its protein product is CASSQEGGHSRSYTF.

V usage is TRBV27 and J usage is TRBJ2-1; D may be TRBD2 (7 bases). Between the trimmed V and J ends, which lost 5 bases and 8 bases, there was a span of 19 bases. Germline V gene lookup returns CDR1 MNHEY and CDR2 SMNVEV (reference sequence). The CDR3 is made up of 15 amino acids. CDR3 DNA sequence: TGTGCCAGCAGTCTAGGGGGGGGGATCGCTTATGAGCAGTTCTTC. Translation gives CASSLGGGIAYEQFF.

The CDR3 bases are TGCGCCAGCAGCCAGTATCCGGGGGTCAACAATGAGCAGTTCTTC. The encoded protein is CASSQYPGVNNEQFF. This chain links TRBV4-1 with TRBJ2-1; a possible D gene is TRBD2 (6 bases). V lost 3 bases, J lost 5 bases, and 14 bases lay in between. The CDR3 sequence is 15 residues long. The V gene's germline CDR1 is MGHRA and CDR2 YSYEKL.

This clonotype was found a few times. This rearrangement joins TRBV19 to TRBJ1-1; no clear D. This CDR3 is built from 11 residues. Germline values: CDR1 LNHDA, CDR2 SQIVND (reference sequence). Trimming took off 9 bases at V and 5 bases at J, with 10 bases between the two ends. The CDR3 nucleotides read TGTGCCAGCATCGCTCAAACTGAAGCTTTCTTT. Its protein is CASIAQTEAFF.

This clonotype was counted many times. The J gene is TRBJ1-6, the V gene TRBV6-5; TRBD1 might be the D (5 bases). The CDR3 runs to 16 residues. Deletions cut 0 bases from V and 4 bases from J, with 10 bases between. Germline assignment: CDR1 MNHEY and CDR2 SVGAGI. The chain's CDR3 is CASSYSGAGYNSPLHF. The CDR3 DNA is TGTGCCAGCAGTTACTCAGGGGCAGGTTATAATTCACCCCTCCACTTT.

The chain combines TRBV27 with TRBJ1-1, with D possibly matching TRBD1 (5 bases). With 5 bases removed from V and 2 bases from J, the gap between germline ends came to 9 bases. The germline V gene has CDR1 MNHEY and CDR2 SMNVEV (reference sequence). The CDR3 consists of 13 residues. The chain's CDR3 is CASSVGPNTEAFF. The CDR3 DNA sequence: TGTGCCAGCAGTGTGGGGCCCAACACTGAAGCTTTCTTT.

This clonotype was seen a handful of times. CDR3 in DNA: TGTGCCAGCAGCGACACCTCCCTTAATGAGCAGTACTTC. It codes for CASSDTSLNEQYF. The genes are TRBV11-2 and TRBJ2-7; D not certain. The germline V and J ends were trimmed by 5 bases and 7 bases, with 15 bases remaining between them. Germline loops: CDR1 SGHAT, CDR2 FQNNGV. The CDR3 covers 13 residues.

This clonotype was detected ten times or more. The genes are TRBV6-5 and TRBJ2-4, with D tentatively TRBD2 (5 bases). V gave up 8 bases and J gave up 7 bases, with 12 bases separating them. This CDR3 is built from 12 residues. Germline-derived CDR1 and CDR2 are MNHEY and SVGAGI. The CDR3 region has the DNA TGTGCCAGCTCGGCGGGCTCGAACATTCAGTACTTC. Its translation: CASSAGSNIQYF.

In its sample, this clonotype was seen many times. The chain has TRBV7-9 and TRBJ1-2; D not resolved. This CDR3 spans 12 amino acids. V lost 1 base and J lost 10, with 10 bases in between. CDR1 SEHNR and CDR2 FQNEAQ come from the germline V gene (reference sequence). In nucleotides, the CDR3 is TGTGCCAGCAGCTTAGGTGGCACCCTCTACACCTTC. Its protein product is CASSLGGTLYTF.

This clonotype has at least ten counts. The gene calls are TRBV27 and TRBJ2-3; D unclear. The CDR3 has 12 residues. V lost 8 bases to trimming and J lost 5 bases, with 11 bases between them. CDR1 and CDR2 (germline): MNHEY, SMNVEV (reference sequence). CDR3 sequence reads: CASGIGLDTQYF. CDR3 coding DNA: TGTGCCAGCGGGATAGGATTAGATACGCAGTATTTT.

The chain couples TRBV5-5 to TRBJ2-7; D is perhaps TRBD1 (6 bases). The CDR3 is 14 amino acids. Germline V lookup: CDR1 SGHKS, CDR2 YYEKEE (reference sequence). The ends were cut back, 2 bases at V and 2 bases at J, with 11 bases in the middle. CDR3 region: CASSFRTVPYEQYF. The CDR3 bases are TGTGCCAGCAGCTTCCGGACAGTCCCCTACGAGCAGTACTTC.

This CDR3 is CASSPLGNSNQPQHF. As DNA, the CDR3 is TGTGCCAGTAGTCCGCTCGGGAATAGCAATCAGCCCCAGCATTTT. V gene TRBV19 combines with J gene TRBJ1-5; unclear D gene. Trimming cost V 5 bases and J 0 bases, with 11 bases left between them. The CDR3 covers 15 residues. Germline CDR1 reads LNHDA; CDR2 reads SQIVND (reference sequence).

Ten or more counts support this clonotype. The chain has TRBV7-9 and TRBJ2-3; 7 positions agree with TRBD2. CDR1 is SEHNR and CDR2 is FQNEAQ in the germline V gene (reference sequence). The trim removed 4 bases at V and 0 bases at J, leaving 10 bases unmatched. The CDR3 totals 17 residues. In DNA, the CDR3 is TGTGCCAGCAGCTCCTTTCGCTCGGGAGGTAGCACAGATACGCAGTATTTT. This gives the protein CASSSFRSGGSTDTQYF.

CDR3: CASSKTGQGFGELFF. As DNA, the CDR3 is TGTGCCAGCAGCAAAACAGGCCAGGGTTTCGGGGAGCTGTTTTTT. The chain uses TRBV9 and TRBJ2-2; the D gene is possibly TRBD1 (5 bases). V lost 4 bases and J lost 7, with 17 bases in between. CDR1 SGDLS and CDR2 YYNGEE come from the germline V gene. The CDR3 is 15 amino acids.

This clonotype turned up a few times. V usage is TRBV20-1 and J usage is TRBJ2-5; 12 nucleotides align to TRBD2. This CDR3 has 14 amino acids. Per the germline V gene, CDR1 is DFQATT and CDR2 is SNEGSKA (reference sequence). Germline trimming cut 5 bases from V and 2 bases from J; bases unmatched to any gene: 3. DNA for the CDR3: TGCAGTGCTTGGACTAGCGGGGAGCAAGAGACCCAGTACTTC. This codes for CSAWTSGEQETQYF.

This clonotype was seen a few times. This sequence joins TRBV12-3 or TRBV12-4 and TRBJ2-7; 8 nucleotides agree with TRBD1. J was trimmed by 10 bases and V by 0 bases; bases with no gene match: 14. The length of the CDR3 is 16 residues. CDR3 sequence reads: CASSLAPTRDRGRQYF. Here the CDR3 DNA reads TGTGCCAGCAGTTTAGCGCCTACCCGAGACAGGGGAAGACAGTACTTC.

Of note for this clonotype: One junction end does not reproduce the germline sequence, and a read error may be involved. The rearrangement links TRBV12-3 or TRBV12-4 to TRBJ1-1, with D uncertain. The CDR3 loop spans 13 amino acids. CDR3 region: CASSPGVNAEAFF. For the CDR3, the DNA is TGTGCCAGCAGTCCGGGAGTGAACGCTGAAGCTTTCTTT.

This clonotype appeared many times. This sequence joins TRBV12-3 or TRBV12-4 and TRBJ2-2; D is uncertain. This CDR3 comprises 13 residues. V lost 4 bases, J lost 4 bases, and 7 bases lay in between. The CDR3 sequence is CASSWASTGELFF. In DNA form, the CDR3 reads TGTGCCAGCAGTTGGGCGAGCACCGGGGAGCTGTTTTTT.

This clonotype has a count of ten or more. The chain combines TRBV12-3 or TRBV12-4 with TRBJ2-2; D may be TRBD2 (5 bases). The ends were cut back, 5 bases at V and 0 bases at J, with 13 bases in the middle. The CDR3 totals 16 residues. The CDR3 loop reads CASSPRTDANTGELFF. CDR3 nucleotide sequence: TGTGCCAGCAGTCCCCGGACTGATGCGAACACCGGGGAGCTGTTTTTT.

This clonotype was counted ten times or more. The rearrangement joins TRBV27 to TRBJ2-7; TRBD2 matches 7 bases. This CDR3 has 13 residues. The germline V gene encodes CDR1 MNHEY and CDR2 SMNVEV (reference sequence). Unmatched junction bases numbered 10, after V lost 6 bases and J lost 8 bases. The CDR3 nucleotides read TGTGCCAGCAGCCCCGGGACTACCCGTCAGCAGTACTTC. It codes for CASSPGTTRQQYF.